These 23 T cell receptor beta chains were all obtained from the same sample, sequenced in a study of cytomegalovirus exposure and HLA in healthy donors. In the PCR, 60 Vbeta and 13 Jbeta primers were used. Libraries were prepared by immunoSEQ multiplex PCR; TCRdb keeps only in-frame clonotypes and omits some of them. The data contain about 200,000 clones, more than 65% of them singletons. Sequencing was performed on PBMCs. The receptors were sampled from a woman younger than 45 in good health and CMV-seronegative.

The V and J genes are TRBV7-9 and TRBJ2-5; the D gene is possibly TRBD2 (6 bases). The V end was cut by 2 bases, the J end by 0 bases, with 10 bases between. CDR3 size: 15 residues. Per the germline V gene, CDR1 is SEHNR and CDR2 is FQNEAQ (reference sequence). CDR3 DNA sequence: TGTGCCAGCAGCTTACTTGGGGGGTACCAAGAGACCCAGTACTTC. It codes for CASSLLGGYQETQYF.

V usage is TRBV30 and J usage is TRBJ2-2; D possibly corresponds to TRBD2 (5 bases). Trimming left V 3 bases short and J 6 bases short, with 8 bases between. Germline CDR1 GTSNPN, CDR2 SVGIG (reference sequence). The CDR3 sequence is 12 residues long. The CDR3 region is CAWRQLAGELFF. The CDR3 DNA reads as TGTGCCTGGAGACAACTAGCCGGGGAGCTGTTTTTT.

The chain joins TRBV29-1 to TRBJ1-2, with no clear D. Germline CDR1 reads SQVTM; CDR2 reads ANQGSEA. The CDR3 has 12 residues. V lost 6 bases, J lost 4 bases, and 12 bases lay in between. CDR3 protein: CSVVEGSYGYTF. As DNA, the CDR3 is TGCAGCGTAGTAGAAGGGAGCTATGGCTACACCTTC.

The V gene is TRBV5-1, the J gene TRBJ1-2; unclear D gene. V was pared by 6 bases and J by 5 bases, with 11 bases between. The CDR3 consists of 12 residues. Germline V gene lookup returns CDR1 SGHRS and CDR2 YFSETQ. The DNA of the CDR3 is TGCGCCAGCAACAAGGGAGGATATGGCTACACCTTC. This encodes CASNKGGYGYTF.

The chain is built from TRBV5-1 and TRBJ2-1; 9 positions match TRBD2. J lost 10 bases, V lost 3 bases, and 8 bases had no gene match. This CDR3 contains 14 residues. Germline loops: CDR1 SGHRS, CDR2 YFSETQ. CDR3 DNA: TGCGCCAGCAGCTGGCGGACTAGCGAGGGAGAGCAGTTCTTC. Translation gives CASSWRTSEGEQFF. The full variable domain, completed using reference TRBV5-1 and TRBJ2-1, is KAGVTQTPRYLIKTRGQQVTLSCSPISGHRSVSWYQQTPGQGLQFLFEYFSETQRNKGNFPGRFSGRQFSNSRSEMNVSTLELGDSALYLCASSWRTSEGEQFFGPGTRLTVL.

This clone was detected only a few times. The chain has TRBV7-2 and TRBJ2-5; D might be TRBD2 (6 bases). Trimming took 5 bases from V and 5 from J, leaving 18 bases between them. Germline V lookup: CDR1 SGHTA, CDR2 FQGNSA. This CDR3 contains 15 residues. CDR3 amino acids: CASSPGGAQRETQYF. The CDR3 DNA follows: TGTGCCAGCAGCCCCGGAGGGGCGCAGAGGGAGACCCAGTACTTC.

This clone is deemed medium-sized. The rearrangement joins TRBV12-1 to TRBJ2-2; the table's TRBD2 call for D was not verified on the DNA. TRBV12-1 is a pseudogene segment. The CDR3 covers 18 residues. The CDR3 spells CASSFGRLAGDGTGELFF. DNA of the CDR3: TGTGCCAGCAGCTTTGGGCGACTAGCGGGAGATGGGACCGGGGAGCTGTTTTTT.

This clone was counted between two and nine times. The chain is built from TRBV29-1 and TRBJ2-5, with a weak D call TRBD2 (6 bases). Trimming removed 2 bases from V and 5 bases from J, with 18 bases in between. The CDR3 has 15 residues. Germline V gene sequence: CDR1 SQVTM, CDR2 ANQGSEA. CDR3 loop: CSVESPGTSWETQYF. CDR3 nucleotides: TGCAGCGTTGAATCTCCAGGGACTTCCTGGGAGACCCAGTACTTC.

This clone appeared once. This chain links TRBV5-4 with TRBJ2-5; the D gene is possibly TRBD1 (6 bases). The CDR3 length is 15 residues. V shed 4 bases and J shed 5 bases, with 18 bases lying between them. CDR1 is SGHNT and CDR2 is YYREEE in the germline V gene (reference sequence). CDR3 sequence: CASSGTPAGVETQYF. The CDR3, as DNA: TGTGCCAGCAGCGGAACGCCCGCAGGGGTGGAGACCCAGTACTTC.

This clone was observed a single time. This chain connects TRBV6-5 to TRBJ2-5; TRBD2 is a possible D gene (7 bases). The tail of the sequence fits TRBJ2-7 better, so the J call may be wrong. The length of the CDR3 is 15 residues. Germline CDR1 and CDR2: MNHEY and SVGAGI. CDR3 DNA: TGTGCCAGCAGTTACGGCGGGGGCGGCTCCTACGAGCAGTACTTC. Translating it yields CASSYGGGGSYEQYF.

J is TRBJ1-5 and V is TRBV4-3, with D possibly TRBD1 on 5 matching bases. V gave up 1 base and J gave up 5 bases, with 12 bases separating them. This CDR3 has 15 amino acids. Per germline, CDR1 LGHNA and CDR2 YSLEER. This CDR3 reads CASSQAAGMHQPQHF. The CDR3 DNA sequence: TGCGCCAGCAGCCAAGCGGCAGGGATGCATCAGCCCCAGCATTTT.

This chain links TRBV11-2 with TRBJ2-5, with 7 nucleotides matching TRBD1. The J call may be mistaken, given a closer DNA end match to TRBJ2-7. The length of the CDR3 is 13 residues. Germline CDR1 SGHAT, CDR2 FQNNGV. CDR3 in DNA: TGTGCCAGTTCGCGACAGGGAATCTCCGAGCAGTACTTC. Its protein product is CASSRQGISEQYF.

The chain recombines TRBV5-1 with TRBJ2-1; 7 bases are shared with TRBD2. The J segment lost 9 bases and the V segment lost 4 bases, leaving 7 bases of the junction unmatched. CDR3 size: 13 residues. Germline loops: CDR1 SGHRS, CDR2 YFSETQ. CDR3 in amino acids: CASSLSSGSEQFF. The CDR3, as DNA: TGCGCCAGCAGCCTATCTAGCGGCTCTGAGCAGTTCTTC.

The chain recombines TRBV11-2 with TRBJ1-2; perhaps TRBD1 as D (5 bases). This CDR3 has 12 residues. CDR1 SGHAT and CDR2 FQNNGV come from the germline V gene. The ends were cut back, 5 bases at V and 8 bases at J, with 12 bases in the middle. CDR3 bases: TGTGCCAGCAGCCCTACGGGGGAAGGCTACACCTTC. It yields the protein CASSPTGEGYTF.

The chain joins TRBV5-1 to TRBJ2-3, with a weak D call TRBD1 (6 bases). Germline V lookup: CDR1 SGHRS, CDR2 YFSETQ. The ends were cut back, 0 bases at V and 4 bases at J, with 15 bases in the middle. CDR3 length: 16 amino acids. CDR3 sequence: CASSLESRGMADTQYF. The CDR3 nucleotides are TGCGCCAGCAGCTTGGAGTCCAGGGGTATGGCAGATACGCAGTATTTT. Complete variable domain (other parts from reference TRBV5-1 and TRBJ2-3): KAGVTQTPRYLIKTRGQQVTLSCSPISGHRSVSWYQQTPGQGLQFLFEYFSETQRNKGNFPGRFSGRQFSNSRSEMNVSTLELGDSALYLCASSLESRGMADTQYFGPGTRLTVL.

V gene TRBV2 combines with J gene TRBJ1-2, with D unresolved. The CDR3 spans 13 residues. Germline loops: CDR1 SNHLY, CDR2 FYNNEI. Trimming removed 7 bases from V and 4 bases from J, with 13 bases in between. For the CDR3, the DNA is TGTGCCAGCAAGGTGGGAGGGCTCTATGGCTACACCTTC. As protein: CASKVGGLYGYTF.

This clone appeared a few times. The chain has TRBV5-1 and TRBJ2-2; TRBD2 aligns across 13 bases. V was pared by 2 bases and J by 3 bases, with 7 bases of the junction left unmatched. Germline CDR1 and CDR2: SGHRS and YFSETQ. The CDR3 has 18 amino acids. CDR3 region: CASSLTRLAGGDTGELFF. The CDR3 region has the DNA TGCGCCAGCAGCTTAACAAGACTAGCGGGAGGAGACACCGGGGAGCTGTTTTTT.

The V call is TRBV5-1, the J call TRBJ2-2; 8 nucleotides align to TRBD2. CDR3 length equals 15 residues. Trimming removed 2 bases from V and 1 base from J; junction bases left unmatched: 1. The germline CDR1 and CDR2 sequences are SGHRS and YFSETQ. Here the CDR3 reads CASSFTSGNTGELFF. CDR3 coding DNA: TGCGCCAGCAGCTTTACTAGCGGGAACACCGGGGAGCTGTTTTTT.

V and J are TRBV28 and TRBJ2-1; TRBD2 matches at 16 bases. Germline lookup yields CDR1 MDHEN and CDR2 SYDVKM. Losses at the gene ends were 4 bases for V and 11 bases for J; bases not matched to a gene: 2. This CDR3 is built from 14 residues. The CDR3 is CASSWGLAGGKQFF. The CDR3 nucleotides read TGTGCCAGCAGTTGGGGACTAGCGGGAGGGAAGCAGTTCTTC.

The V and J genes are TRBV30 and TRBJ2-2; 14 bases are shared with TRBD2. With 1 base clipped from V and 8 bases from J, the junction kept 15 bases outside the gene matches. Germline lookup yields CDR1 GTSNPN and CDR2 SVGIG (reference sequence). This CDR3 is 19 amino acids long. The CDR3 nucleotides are TGTGCCTGGAGTGGGAAGACTAGCGGGAGGGCCCAGTACCAAGGGGAGCTGTTTTTT. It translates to CAWSGKTSGRAQYQGELFF.

The CDR3 nucleotides read TGTGCCAGCAGCCCACTAGCGGGGCTCTACGAGCAGTACTTC. Its protein product is CASSPLAGLYEQYF. The rearrangement uses TRBV7-6 and TRBJ2-7; TRBD2 aligns across 10 bases. The germline CDR1 and CDR2 sequences are SGHVS and FNYEAQ. The CDR3 spans 14 residues. The J segment lost 3 bases and the V segment lost 5 bases, leaving 4 bases of the junction unmatched.

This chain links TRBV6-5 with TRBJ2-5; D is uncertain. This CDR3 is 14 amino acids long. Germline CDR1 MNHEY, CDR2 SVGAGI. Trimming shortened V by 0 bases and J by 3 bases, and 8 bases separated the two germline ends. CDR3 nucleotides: TGTGCCAGCAGTTACTCGAACAGCAAAGAGACCCAGTACTTC. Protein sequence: CASSYSNSKETQYF.

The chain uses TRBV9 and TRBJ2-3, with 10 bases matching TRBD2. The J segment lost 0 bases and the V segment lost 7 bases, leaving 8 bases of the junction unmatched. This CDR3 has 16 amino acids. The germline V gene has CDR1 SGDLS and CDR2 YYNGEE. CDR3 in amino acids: CASGSGRYTSTDTQYF. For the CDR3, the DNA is TGTGCCAGCGGTAGCGGGAGGTATACTAGCACAGATACGCAGTATTTT.